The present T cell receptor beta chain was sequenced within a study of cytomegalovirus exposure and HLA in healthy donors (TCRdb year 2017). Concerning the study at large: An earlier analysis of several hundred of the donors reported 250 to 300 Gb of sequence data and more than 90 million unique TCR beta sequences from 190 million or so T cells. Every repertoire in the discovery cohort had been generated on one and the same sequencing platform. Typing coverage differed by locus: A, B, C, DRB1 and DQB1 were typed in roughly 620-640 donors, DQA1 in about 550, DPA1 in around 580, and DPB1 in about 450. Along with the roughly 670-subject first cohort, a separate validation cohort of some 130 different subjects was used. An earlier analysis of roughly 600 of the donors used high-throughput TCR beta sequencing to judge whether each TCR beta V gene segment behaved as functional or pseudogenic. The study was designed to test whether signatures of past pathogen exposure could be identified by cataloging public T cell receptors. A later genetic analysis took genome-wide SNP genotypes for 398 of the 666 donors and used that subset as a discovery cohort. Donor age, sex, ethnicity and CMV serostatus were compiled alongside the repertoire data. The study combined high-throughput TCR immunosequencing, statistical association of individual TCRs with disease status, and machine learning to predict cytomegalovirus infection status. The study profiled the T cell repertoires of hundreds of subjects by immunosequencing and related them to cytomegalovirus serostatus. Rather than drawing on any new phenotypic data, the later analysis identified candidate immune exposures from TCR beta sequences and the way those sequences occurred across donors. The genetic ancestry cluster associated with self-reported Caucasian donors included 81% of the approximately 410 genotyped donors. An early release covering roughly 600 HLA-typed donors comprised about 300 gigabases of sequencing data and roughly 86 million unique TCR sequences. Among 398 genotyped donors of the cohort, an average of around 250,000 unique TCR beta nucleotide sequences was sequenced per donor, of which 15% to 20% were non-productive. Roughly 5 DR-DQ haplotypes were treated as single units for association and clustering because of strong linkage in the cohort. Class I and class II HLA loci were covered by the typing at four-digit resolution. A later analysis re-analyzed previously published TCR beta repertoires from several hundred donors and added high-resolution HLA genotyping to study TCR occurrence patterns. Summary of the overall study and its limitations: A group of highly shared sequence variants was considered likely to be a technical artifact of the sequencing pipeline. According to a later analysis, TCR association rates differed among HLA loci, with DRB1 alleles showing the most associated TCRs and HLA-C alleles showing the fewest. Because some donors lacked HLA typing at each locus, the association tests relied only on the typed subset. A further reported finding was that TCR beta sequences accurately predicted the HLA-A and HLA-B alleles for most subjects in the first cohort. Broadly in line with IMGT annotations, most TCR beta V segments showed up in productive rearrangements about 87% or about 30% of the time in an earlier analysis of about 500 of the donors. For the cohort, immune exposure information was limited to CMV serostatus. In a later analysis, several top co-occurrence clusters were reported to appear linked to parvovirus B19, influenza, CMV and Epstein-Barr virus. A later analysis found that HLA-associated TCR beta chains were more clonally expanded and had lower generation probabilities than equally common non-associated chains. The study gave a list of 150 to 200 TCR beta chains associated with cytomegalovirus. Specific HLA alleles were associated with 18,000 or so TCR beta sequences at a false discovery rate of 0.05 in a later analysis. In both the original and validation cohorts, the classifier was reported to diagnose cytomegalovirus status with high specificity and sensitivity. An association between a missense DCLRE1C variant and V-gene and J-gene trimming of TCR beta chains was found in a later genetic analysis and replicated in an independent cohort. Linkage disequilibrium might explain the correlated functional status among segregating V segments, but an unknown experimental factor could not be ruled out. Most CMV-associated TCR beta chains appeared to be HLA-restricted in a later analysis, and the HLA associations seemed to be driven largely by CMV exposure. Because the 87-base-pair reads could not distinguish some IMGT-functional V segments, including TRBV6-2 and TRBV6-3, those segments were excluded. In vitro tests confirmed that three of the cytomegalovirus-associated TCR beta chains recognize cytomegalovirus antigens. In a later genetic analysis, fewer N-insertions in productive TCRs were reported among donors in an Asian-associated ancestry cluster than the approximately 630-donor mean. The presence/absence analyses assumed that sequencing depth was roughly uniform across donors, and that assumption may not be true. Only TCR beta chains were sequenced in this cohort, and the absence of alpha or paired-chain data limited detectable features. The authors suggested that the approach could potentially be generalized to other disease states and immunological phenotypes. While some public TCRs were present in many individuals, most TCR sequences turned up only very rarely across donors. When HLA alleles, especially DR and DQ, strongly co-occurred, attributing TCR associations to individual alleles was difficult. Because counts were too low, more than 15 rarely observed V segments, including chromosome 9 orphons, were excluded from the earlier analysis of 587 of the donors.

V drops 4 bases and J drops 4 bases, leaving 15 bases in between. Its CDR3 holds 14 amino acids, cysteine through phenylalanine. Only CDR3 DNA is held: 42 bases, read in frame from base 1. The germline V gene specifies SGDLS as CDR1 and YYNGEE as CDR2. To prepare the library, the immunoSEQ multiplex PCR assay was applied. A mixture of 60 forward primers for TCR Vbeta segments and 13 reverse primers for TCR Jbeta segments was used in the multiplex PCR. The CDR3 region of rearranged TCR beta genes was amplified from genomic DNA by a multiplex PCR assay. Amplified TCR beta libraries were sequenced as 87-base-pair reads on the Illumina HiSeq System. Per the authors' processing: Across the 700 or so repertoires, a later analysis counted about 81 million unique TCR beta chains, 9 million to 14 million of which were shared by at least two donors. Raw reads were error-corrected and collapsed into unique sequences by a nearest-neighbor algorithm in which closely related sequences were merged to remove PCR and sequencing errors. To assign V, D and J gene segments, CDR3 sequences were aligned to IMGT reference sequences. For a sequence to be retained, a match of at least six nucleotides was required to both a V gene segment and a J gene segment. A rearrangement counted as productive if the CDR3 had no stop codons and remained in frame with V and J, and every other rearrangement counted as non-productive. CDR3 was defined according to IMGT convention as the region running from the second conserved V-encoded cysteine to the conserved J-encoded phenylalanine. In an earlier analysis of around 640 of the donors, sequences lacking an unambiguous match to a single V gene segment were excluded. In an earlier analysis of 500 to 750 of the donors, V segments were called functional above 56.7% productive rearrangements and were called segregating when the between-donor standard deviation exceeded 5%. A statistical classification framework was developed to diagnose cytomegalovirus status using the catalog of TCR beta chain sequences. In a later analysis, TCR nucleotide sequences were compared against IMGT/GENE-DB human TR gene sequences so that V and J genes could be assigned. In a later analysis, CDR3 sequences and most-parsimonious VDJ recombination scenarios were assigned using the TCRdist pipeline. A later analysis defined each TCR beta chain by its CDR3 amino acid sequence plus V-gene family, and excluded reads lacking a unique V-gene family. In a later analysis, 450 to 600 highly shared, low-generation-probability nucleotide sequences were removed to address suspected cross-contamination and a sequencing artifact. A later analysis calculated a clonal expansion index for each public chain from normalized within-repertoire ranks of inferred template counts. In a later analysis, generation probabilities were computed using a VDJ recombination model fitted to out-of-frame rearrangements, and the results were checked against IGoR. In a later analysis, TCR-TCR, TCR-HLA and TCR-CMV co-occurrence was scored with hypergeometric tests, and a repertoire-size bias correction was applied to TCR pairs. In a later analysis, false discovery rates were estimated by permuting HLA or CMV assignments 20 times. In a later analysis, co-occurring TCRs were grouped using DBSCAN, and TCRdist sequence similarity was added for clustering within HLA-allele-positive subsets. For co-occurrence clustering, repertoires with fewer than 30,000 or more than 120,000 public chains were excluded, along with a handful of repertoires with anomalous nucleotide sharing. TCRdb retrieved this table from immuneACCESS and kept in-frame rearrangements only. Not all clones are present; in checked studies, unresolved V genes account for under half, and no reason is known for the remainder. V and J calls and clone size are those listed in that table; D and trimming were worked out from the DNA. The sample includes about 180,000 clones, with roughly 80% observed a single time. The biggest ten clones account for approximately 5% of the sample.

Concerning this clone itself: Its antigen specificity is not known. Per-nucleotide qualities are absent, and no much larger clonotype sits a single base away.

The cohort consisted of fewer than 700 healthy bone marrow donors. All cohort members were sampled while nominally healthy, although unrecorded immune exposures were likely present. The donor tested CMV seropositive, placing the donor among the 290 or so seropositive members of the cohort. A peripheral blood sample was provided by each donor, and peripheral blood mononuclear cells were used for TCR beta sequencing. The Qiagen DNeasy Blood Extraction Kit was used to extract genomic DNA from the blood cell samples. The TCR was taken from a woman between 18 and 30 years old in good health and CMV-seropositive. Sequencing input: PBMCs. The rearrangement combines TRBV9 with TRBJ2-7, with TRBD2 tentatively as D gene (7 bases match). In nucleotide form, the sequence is TGTGCCAGCAGCACCGGGGGGCCCCCATACGAGCAGTACTTC. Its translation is CASSTGGPPYEQYF.